These 27 T cell receptor beta chains came from one sample sequenced in a study of T cells in Graves' hyperthyroidism and ophthalmopathy. TCR beta CDR3 sequences were amplified from RNA transcripts. Researchers ran a first-round RT-PCR on the TCR CDR3 using the HTBI primer set. TCRdb redid the calling of the multiplex PCR reads with MiXCR, one entry per CDR3 protein. The data hold a few hundred thousand distinct CDR3 sequences, with just over 45% observed a single time. Material: peripheral blood or thyroid tissue (not recorded which). The receptors shown here come from a woman aged 18 to 35 with Graves' hyperthyroidism.

Turning to this clonotype: A much larger clone differs by one base, so this may be a read error. The V and J genes are TRBV4-1 and TRBJ2-5; D unclear. The CDR3 loop spans 15 amino acids. Germline loops: CDR1 MGHRA, CDR2 YSYEKL. CDR3 bases: TGCGCCAGCAGCCAAGTTGCAGGCCCACAAGGGACCCAGTACTTC. Its translation: CASSQVAGPQGTQYF.

A note on this clonotype: A much bigger clone sits one base away, suggesting this may be a read error. The chain joins TRBV27 to TRBJ2-7; D perhaps matches TRBD2 (6 bases). The CDR3 is 15 amino acids. The germline CDR1 and CDR2 sequences are MNHEY and SMNVEV (reference sequence). The CDR3 region has the DNA TGTGCCAGCACCCTCAGTGGGACTTCGTCCTGCGAGCAGTACTTC. The encoded protein is CASTLSGTSSCEQYF.

The chain combines TRBV7-3 with TRBJ2-2; no clear D. V lost 4 bases to trimming and J lost 6 bases, with 6 bases between them. CDR1 is SGHTA, CDR2 FQGTGA, per germline. The CDR3 has 12 amino acids. The CDR3 reads CASSSWAGELFF. CDR3 in DNA: TGTGCCAGCAGCTCTTGGGCCGGGGAGCTGTTTTTT.

The V and J genes are TRBV2 and TRBJ2-7; 8 positions agree with TRBD1. Germline assignment: CDR1 SNHLY and CDR2 FYNNEI. The CDR3 runs to 16 residues. V shed 5 bases, J shed 2 bases, and the junction held 11 bases outside the gene matches. This CDR3 reads CASSSRTGPETYEQYF. The CDR3 DNA is TGTGCCAGCAGTTCCCGGACAGGGCCAGAGACCTACGAGCAGTACTTC.

This clonotype was seen ten or more times. This sequence joins TRBV5-6 and TRBJ2-7; D uncertain. The CDR3 is made up of 13 amino acids. Trimming took off 0 bases at V and 3 bases at J, with 7 bases between the two ends. Germline CDR1 reads SGHDT; CDR2 reads YYEEEE. CDR3 sequence (DNA): TGTGCCAGCAGCTTGGGCACCTACTACGAGCAGTACTTC. Translated, it gives CASSLGTYYEQYF.

This clonotype was recorded once. The rearrangement joins TRBV20-1 to TRBJ1-5; TRBD1 might be the D (5 bases). The CDR3 is made up of 14 amino acids. Trimming took 6 bases from V and 6 from J, leaving 18 bases between them. CDR1 DFQATT and CDR2 SNEGSKA come from the germline V gene (reference sequence). CDR3 bases: TGCAGTGCCGAAAGGTGGGGCGAAAGTCAGCCCCAGCATTTT. Amino acids: CSAERWGESQPQHF.

The rearrangement links TRBV20-1 to TRBJ2-3; D gene ambiguous. The CDR3 length is 17 residues. The germline V gene encodes CDR1 DFQATT and CDR2 SNEGSKA (reference sequence). With 1 base removed from V and 0 bases from J, the gap between germline ends came to 17 bases. CDR3 bases: TGCAGTGCTAGAGGATTAGGGCTGAAATATAGCACAGATACGCAGTATTTT. This encodes CSARGLGLKYSTDTQYF.

Ten or more counts support this clonotype. A much larger clone sits a single nucleotide away, making a read error possible. The chain is built from TRBV10-3 and TRBJ1-6, with D possibly TRBD1 on 5 matching bases. The V gene's germline CDR1 is ENHRY and CDR2 SYGVKD. Trimming took off 3 bases at V and 8 bases at J, with 5 bases between the two ends. This CDR3 is built from 12 residues. For the CDR3, the DNA is TGTGCCATCAGTGAAGGGGATTCACCCCTCCACTTT. It specifies CAISEGDSPLHF.

The chain uses TRBV27 and TRBJ1-2; 7 positions agree with TRBD1. This CDR3 has 15 amino acids. With V trimmed by 3 bases and J by 4 bases, 8 bases remained unmatched. CDR1 MNHEY and CDR2 SMNVEV come from the germline V gene (reference sequence). Written as DNA, the CDR3 is TGTGCCAGCAGTTTTGCCCAAGGGGGCGTCTATGGCTACACCTTC. This gives the protein CASSFAQGGVYGYTF.

This clonotype was observed many times. V usage is TRBV4-2 and J usage is TRBJ2-7, with TRBD2 matching over 10 bases. The length of the CDR3 is 16 residues. The ends lost 4 bases at V and 2 bases at J; junction bases unmatched: 8. CDR1 and CDR2 (germline): LGHNA, YNFKEQ. CDR3 DNA: TGTGCCAGCAGCCCCGCTAGCGGGAGCGCCACCTACGAGCAGTACTTC. Amino acids: CASSPASGSATYEQYF.

This clonotype was detected many times. The rearrangement links TRBV24-1 to TRBJ2-7, with a possible D match to TRBD1 (6 bases). V shed 5 bases and J shed 6 bases, with 13 bases lying between them. The CDR3 contains 13 residues. Germline V gene data show CDR1 as KGHDR and CDR2 as SFDVKD. The CDR3 sequence is CATSALTGSEQYF. CDR3 bases: TGTGCCACCAGTGCCCTAACAGGGAGCGAGCAGTACTTC.

This clonotype appeared many times. CDR3 DNA sequence: TGTGCCAGTAGTGTCCTTGGTACAGGGCATGGCTACACCTTC. Translated: CASSVLGTGHGYTF. The chain carries TRBV19 and TRBJ1-2, with D perhaps TRBD1 (6 bases). Per germline, CDR1 LNHDA and CDR2 SQIVND (reference sequence). Trimming removed 5 bases at V and 6 bases at J, with 16 bases between. CDR3 length: 14 residues.

V gene TRBV6-1 combines with J gene TRBJ1-2; tentative D call: TRBD1 (6 bases). V was clipped by 2 bases and J by 7 bases, with 14 bases between them. The CDR3 length is 14 residues. Germline loops: CDR1 MNHNS, CDR2 SASEGT. Here the CDR3 reads CASSEWGQGVGYTF. The CDR3 DNA follows: TGTGCCAGCAGTGAATGGGGGCAGGGAGTTGGCTACACCTTC.

V is TRBV9 and J is TRBJ1-6; D gene ambiguous. V gave up 4 bases and J gave up 0 bases, with 20 bases separating them. Germline CDR1 reads SGDLS; CDR2 reads YYNGEE. This CDR3 contains 19 residues. The CDR3 loop reads CASSPTSGDLCSYNSPLHF. The CDR3 DNA is TGTGCCAGCAGCCCGACTAGCGGGGATTTATGCTCCTATAATTCACCCCTCCACTTT.

The V gene is TRBV20-1, the J gene TRBJ1-1; D gene ambiguous. Trimming removed 3 bases at V and 14 bases at J, with 25 bases between. Germline CDR1 DFQATT, CDR2 SNEGSKA (reference sequence). The CDR3 length is 14 residues. Here the CDR3 DNA reads TGCAGTGCTAGGACCAGCGGGATGGTCAATGAGCAGTTCTTT. Residues: CSARTSGMVNEQFF.

Only a few counts were recorded for this clonotype. V usage is TRBV14 and J usage is TRBJ2-7, with D unresolved. Trimming took off 0 bases at V and 3 bases at J, with 9 bases between the two ends. The V gene's germline CDR1 is SGHDN and CDR2 FVKESK. There are 14 residues in the CDR3. The DNA for the CDR3 is TGTGCCAGCAGCCAAGATTATGCTGGCTACGAGCAGTACTTC. This codes for CASSQDYAGYEQYF.

The rearrangement uses TRBV15 and TRBJ1-5; D is unclear. CDR3 length equals 13 residues. The germline gives CDR1 LNHNV, CDR2 YYDKDF (reference sequence). Trimming stripped 3 bases from V and 2 bases from J, with 5 bases between. CDR3 protein: CATSSRGNQPQHF. The CDR3 DNA reads TGTGCCACCAGCAGTAGAGGCAATCAGCCCCAGCATTTT.

This clonotype has a count of ten or more. The genes are TRBV7-9 and TRBJ1-6, with unresolved D. CDR3 length: 13 residues. The ends were cut back, 2 bases at V and 7 bases at J, with 6 bases in the middle. The germline CDR1 and CDR2 sequences are SEHNR and FQNEAQ (reference sequence). The CDR3 loop is CASSLSVNSPLHF. The CDR3 bases are TGTGCCAGCAGCTTATCAGTCAATTCACCCCTCCACTTT.

At least ten counts were recorded for this clonotype. The chain joins TRBV19 to TRBJ2-5, with TRBD2 matching 12 bases. The V and J ends lost 3 bases and 5 bases, in that order; junction bases with no gene match: 7. CDR3 size: 16 residues. Germline loops: CDR1 LNHDA, CDR2 SQIVND (reference sequence). The CDR3 sequence: CASSMTSGRGVETQYF. CDR3 bases: TGTGCCAGTAGTATGACTAGCGGGAGAGGCGTGGAGACCCAGTACTTC.

The chain uses TRBV2 and TRBJ2-1; 10 nucleotides match TRBD2. From germline, CDR1 is SNHLY and CDR2 FYNNEI. The junction had 7 bases not matched to a gene; V was cut back by 3 bases and J by 8 bases. The CDR3 length is 15 residues. The CDR3 spells CASSEASGRLDEQFF. The CDR3 DNA reads TGTGCCAGCAGTGAGGCTAGCGGGAGATTGGATGAGCAGTTCTTC.

Many counts were recorded for this clonotype. Written as DNA, the CDR3 is TGTGCCAGCAGTGAAAGGCGGGAAGAGCGGCCCCAAGAGACCCAGTACTTC. As protein: CASSERREERPQETQYF. The rearrangement joins TRBV2 to TRBJ2-5; D perhaps matches TRBD2 (6 bases). The V and J ends lost 2 bases and 1 base respectively, with 17 bases between them. The CDR3 contains 17 residues. The V gene's germline CDR1 is SNHLY and CDR2 FYNNEI.

The rearrangement links TRBV29-1 to TRBJ2-7; D is perhaps TRBD2 (6 bases). CDR1 and CDR2 (germline): SQVTM, ANQGSEA. The V gene lost 4 bases and the J gene lost 1 base, with 14 bases spanning the gap. The CDR3 loop spans 14 amino acids. The CDR3 region is CSVVDGRGSYEQYF. DNA of the CDR3: TGCAGCGTTGTGGACGGGAGAGGTTCCTACGAGCAGTACTTC.

V is TRBV9 and J is TRBJ1-4; D call uncertain. The germline V and J ends were trimmed by 0 bases and 16 bases, with 13 bases remaining between them. CDR1 is SGDLS, CDR2 YYNGEE, per germline. The CDR3 loop spans 12 amino acids. CDR3 amino acids: CASSVVPSGGFF. In nucleotides, the CDR3 is TGTGCCAGCAGCGTAGTGCCCTCGGGCGGGTTTTTT.

CDR3 region: CAISVPGTSDSPLHF. The CDR3 DNA sequence: TGTGCCATCAGTGTACCCGGGACTAGCGATTCACCCCTCCACTTT. V gene TRBV10-3 combines with J gene TRBJ1-6; tentatively, D is TRBD1 (5 bases). The V end was cut by 4 bases, the J end by 8 bases, with 15 bases between. Looked up from germline, CDR1 is ENHRY and CDR2 is SYGVKD. CDR3 length equals 15 residues.

The V and J genes are TRBV25-1 and TRBJ1-5, with D maybe TRBD1 (5 bases). This CDR3 is built from 12 residues. Germline CDR1 and CDR2: MGHDK and SYGVNS. CDR3 in DNA: TGTGCTAGGGGCCAGGCGGGCCAGCCCCAGCATTTT. Translating gives CARGQAGQPQHF.

The rearrangement joins TRBV20-1 to TRBJ1-6, with no clear D. V lost 8 bases to trimming and J lost 4 bases, with 9 bases between them. The CDR3 is 12 residues long. The germline V gene encodes CDR1 DFQATT and CDR2 SNEGSKA (reference sequence). The CDR3 nucleotides read TGCAGTTATGAAGCATATAATTCACCCCTCCACTTT. Protein product: CSYEAYNSPLHF.

In regard to this clonotype: A read error may produce the germline difference seen at one junction end. The rearrangement uses TRBV5-5 and TRBJ1-1; possibly TRBD1 for D (5 bases). Germline-derived CDR1 and CDR2 are SGHKS and YYEKEE (reference sequence). The CDR3 is 16 amino acids. CDR3 in amino acids: CASSQATGGTNNEAFF. CDR3 DNA sequence: TGCGCCAGCAGCCAAGCGACCGGCGGGACCAACAATGAAGCTTTCTTT.